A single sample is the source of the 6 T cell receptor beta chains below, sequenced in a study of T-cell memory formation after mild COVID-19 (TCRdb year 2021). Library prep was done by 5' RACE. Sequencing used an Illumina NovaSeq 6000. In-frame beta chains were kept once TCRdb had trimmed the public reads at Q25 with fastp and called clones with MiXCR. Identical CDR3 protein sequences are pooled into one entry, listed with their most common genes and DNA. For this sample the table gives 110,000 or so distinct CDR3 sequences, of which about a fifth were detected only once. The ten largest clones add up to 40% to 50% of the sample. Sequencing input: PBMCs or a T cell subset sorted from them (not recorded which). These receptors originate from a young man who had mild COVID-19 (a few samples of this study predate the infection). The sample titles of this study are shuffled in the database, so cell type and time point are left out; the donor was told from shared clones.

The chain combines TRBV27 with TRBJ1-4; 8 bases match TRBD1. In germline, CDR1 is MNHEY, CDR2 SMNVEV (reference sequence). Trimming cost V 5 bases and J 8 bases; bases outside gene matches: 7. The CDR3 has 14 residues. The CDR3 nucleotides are TGTGCCAGCAGTCGCGGACAGGGCGGGGAAAAACTGTTTTTT. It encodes CASSRGQGGEKLFF.

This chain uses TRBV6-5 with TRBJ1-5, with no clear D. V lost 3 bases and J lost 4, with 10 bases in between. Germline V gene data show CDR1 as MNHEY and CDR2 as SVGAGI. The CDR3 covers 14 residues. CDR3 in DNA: TGTGCCAGCAGTTATTTTCGTGGTAATCAGCCCCAGCATTTT. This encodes CASSYFRGNQPQHF.

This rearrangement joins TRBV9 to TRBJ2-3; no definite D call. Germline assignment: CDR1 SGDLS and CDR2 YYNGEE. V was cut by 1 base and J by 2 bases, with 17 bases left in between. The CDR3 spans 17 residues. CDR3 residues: CASSVRPGESPTDTQYF. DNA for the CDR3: TGTGCCAGCAGCGTAAGGCCCGGAGAGAGCCCCACAGATACGCAGTATTTT.

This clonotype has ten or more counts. CDR3 nucleotide sequence: TGTGCCAGCAGCGTGCAGGGTACGAACACTGAAGCTTTCTTT. It yields the protein CASSVQGTNTEAFF. The J gene is TRBJ1-1, the V gene TRBV9; possibly TRBD1 for D (5 bases). The germline gives CDR1 SGDLS, CDR2 YYNGEE. V was pared by 2 bases and J by 1 base, with 9 bases between. The CDR3 totals 14 residues.

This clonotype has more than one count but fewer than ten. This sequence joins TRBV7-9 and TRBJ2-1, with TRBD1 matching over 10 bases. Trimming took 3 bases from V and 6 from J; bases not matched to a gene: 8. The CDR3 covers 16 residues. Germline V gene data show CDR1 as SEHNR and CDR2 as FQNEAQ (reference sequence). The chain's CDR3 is CASSLGTGVPLNEQFF. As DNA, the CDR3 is TGTGCCAGCAGCTTGGGGACAGGGGTTCCCCTCAATGAGCAGTTCTTC. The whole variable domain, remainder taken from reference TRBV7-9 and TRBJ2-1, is DTGVSQNPRHKITKRGQNVTFRCDPISEHNRLYWYRQTLGQGPEFLTYFQNEAQLEKSRLLSDRFSAERPKGSFSTLEIQRTEQGDSAMYLCASSLGTGVPLNEQFFGPGTRLTVL.

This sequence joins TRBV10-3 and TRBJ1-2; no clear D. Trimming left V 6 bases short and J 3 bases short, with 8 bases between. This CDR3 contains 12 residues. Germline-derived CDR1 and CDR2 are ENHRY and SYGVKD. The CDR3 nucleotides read TGTGCCATCAGCAGTGGAGACTATGGCTACACCTTC. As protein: CAISSGDYGYTF.